Presented here are 29 T cell receptor beta chains from one specimen sequenced in a study of OX40 agonist ivuxolimab in advanced cancers. The method was immunoSEQ multiplex PCR; TCRdb's version includes in-frame clones alone and lacks a portion of them. The data contain some 70,000 clones, 75% to 90% of them seen just once; the ten biggest clones take up 8% to 10%. The input for sequencing was CD4+ or CD8+ T cells sorted from blood, taken in a trial of the OX40 agonist ivuxolimab. Every receptor here comes from an adult with an advanced solid tumor such as melanoma, head and neck, liver or kidney cancer.

The V and J genes are TRBV7-8 and TRBJ2-3, with a tentative D call TRBD1 (6 bases). The CDR3 contains 17 residues. The ends were cut back, 4 bases at V and 0 bases at J, with 17 bases in the middle. Germline CDR1 reads SGHVS; CDR2 reads FQNEAQ. This chain's CDR3 is CASSSHPQGQSTDTQYF. CDR3 DNA sequence: TGTGCCAGCAGCTCCCACCCCCAGGGGCAAAGCACAGATACGCAGTATTTT.

The chain employs TRBV2 and TRBJ2-7, with TRBD2 matching over 7 bases. There are 14 residues in the CDR3. With V trimmed by 3 bases and J by 2 bases, 4 bases remained unmatched. Germline loops: CDR1 SNHLY, CDR2 FYNNEI. In DNA form, the CDR3 reads TGTGCCAGCAGTGAGGGGGGGAGAACCTACGAGCAGTACTTC. The encoded protein is CASSEGGRTYEQYF.

The chain has TRBV9 and TRBJ2-2; 10 bases line up with TRBD1. The CDR3 consists of 15 residues. Trimming cost V 3 bases and J 4 bases; bases outside gene matches: 3. Germline values: CDR1 SGDLS, CDR2 YYNGEE. DNA for the CDR3: TGTGCCAGCAGCGCTGACAGGGGGCTCACCGGGGAGCTGTTTTTT. It specifies CASSADRGLTGELFF.

This clone was detected only a few times. V gene TRBV7-2 combines with J gene TRBJ2-5, with D possibly being TRBD2 (6 bases). The germline CDR1 and CDR2 sequences are SGHTA and FQGNSA. This CDR3 region has 13 residues. V lost 0 bases, J lost 4 bases, and 6 bases lay in between. The CDR3 protein is CASSLAGGETQYF. The CDR3 region has the DNA TGTGCCAGCAGCTTAGCGGGGGGAGAGACCCAGTACTTC.

The rearrangement uses TRBV29-1 and TRBJ1-2; D is unclear. The germline V and J ends were trimmed by 4 bases and 2 bases, with 8 bases remaining between them. There are 12 residues in the CDR3. CDR1 is SQVTM, CDR2 ANQGSEA, per germline. The CDR3 DNA follows: TGCAGCGTTGTGGGGTTCAACTATGGCTACACCTTC. Protein: CSVVGFNYGYTF. Full variable domain (remainder filled in from reference TRBV29-1 and TRBJ1-2): SAVISQKPSRDICQRGTSLTIQCQVDSQVTMMFWYRQQPGQSLTLIATANQGSEATYESGFVIDKFPISRPNLTFSTLTVSNMSPEDSSIYLCSVVGFNYGYTFGSGTRLTVV.

The chain joins TRBV7-2 to TRBJ2-5; 7 nucleotides match TRBD2. Germline CDR1 SGHTA, CDR2 FQGNSA. The CDR3 loop spans 16 amino acids. V lost 5 bases to trimming and J lost 5 bases; unmatched junction nucleotides: 14. The CDR3 nucleotides read TGTGCCAGCAGCCTGGGAGCGGGGTGGGATCACGAGACCCAGTACTTC. Residues: CASSLGAGWDHETQYF.

The chain links TRBV19 to TRBJ1-2; D is perhaps TRBD1 (5 bases). The V end lost 5 bases, the J end lost 5 bases, and 15 bases lay between the germline ends. CDR1 and CDR2 from the germline V gene are LNHDA and SQIVND (reference sequence). The CDR3 loop spans 14 amino acids. The CDR3 reads CASSRSGTQYGYTF. The CDR3 DNA follows: TGTGCCAGTAGTCGGTCCGGGACGCAGTATGGCTACACCTTC.

V gene TRBV9 combines with J gene TRBJ2-5, with 11 bases matching TRBD2. CDR3 size: 15 residues. Germline loops: CDR1 SGDLS, CDR2 YYNGEE. Trimming took 4 bases from V and 4 from J; bases not matched to a gene: 6. CDR3 sequence reads: CASSPGLAERETQYF. The CDR3 region has the DNA TGTGCCAGCAGCCCGGGACTAGCGGAAAGAGAGACCCAGTACTTC.

This clone was detected only once. The rearrangement uses TRBV19 and TRBJ2-1; 8 nucleotides line up with TRBD2. V dropped 10 bases and J dropped 6; count of bases not matched to a gene: 11. The CDR3 has 14 residues. Germline V gene data show CDR1 as LNHDA and CDR2 as SQIVND (reference sequence). CDR3 DNA: TGTGCCACTTCTTTCGGGGGGGCCGTCAATGAGCAGTTCTTC. Translating it yields CATSFGGAVNEQFF.

The V gene is TRBV5-1, the J gene TRBJ1-1; TRBD1 matches 9 bases. Trimming cost V 1 base and J 0 bases; bases outside gene matches: 10. The CDR3 has 18 amino acids. The germline CDR1 and CDR2 sequences are SGHRS and YFSETQ. This chain's CDR3 is CASSLLGQGYSLNTEAFF. The CDR3 DNA is TGCGCCAGCAGCTTGCTGGGACAGGGATACTCCTTGAACACTGAAGCTTTCTTT.

The chain links TRBV5-1 to TRBJ2-1; 9 positions agree with TRBD2. Germline CDR1 and CDR2: SGHRS and YFSETQ. V was pared by 4 bases and J by 2 bases, with 4 bases of the junction left unmatched. This CDR3 is built from 15 residues. The CDR3 sequence: CASSLERGAYNEQFF. In DNA form, the CDR3 reads TGCGCCAGCAGCCTGGAGCGGGGGGCCTACAATGAGCAGTTCTTC.

J is TRBJ1-5 and V is TRBV28; tentative D call: TRBD1 (6 bases). Per the germline V gene, CDR1 is MDHEN and CDR2 is SYDVKM. The CDR3 totals 14 residues. V lost 4 bases, J lost 6 bases, and 13 bases lay in between. The CDR3 region has the DNA TGTGCCAGCAGTTCGCGGGGCAGGGGTCAGCCCCAGCATTTT. Encoded protein: CASSSRGRGQPQHF.

The chain employs TRBV19 and TRBJ1-2; D ambiguous. Germline V gene sequence: CDR1 LNHDA, CDR2 SQIVND (reference sequence). The CDR3 contains 13 residues. Trimming removed 6 bases at V and 4 bases at J, with 12 bases between. The CDR3: CASRANSSYGYTF. The CDR3 DNA reads TGTGCCAGTAGGGCGAACAGCAGCTATGGCTACACCTTC.

The chain uses TRBV5-1 and TRBJ1-6; TRBD1 agrees at 8 bases. The CDR3 covers 15 residues. The junction had 5 bases not matched to a gene; V was cut back by 3 bases and J by 6 bases. Germline CDR1 SGHRS, CDR2 YFSETQ. CDR3 in amino acids: CASSSGTGPNSPLHF. Written as DNA, the CDR3 is TGCGCCAGCAGCTCAGGGACAGGACCTAATTCACCCCTCCACTTT.

This clone came up once. V usage is TRBV19 and J usage is TRBJ1-5, with D tentatively TRBD1 (5 bases). The CDR3 is 15 amino acids. V lost 6 bases, J lost 6 bases, and 18 bases lay in between. Germline CDR1 reads LNHDA; CDR2 reads SQIVND (reference sequence). In DNA form, the CDR3 reads TGTGCCAGTAGGAACGGGGTAGGGGCACCTCAGCCCCAGCATTTT. Protein sequence: CASRNGVGAPQPQHF.

The CDR3 here is CASSPYTEAFF. Here the CDR3 DNA reads TGTGCCAGCAGCCCCTACACTGAAGCTTTCTTT. This chain connects TRBV7-9 to TRBJ1-1; no reliable D call. The CDR3 runs to 11 residues. Trimming cost V 5 bases and J 3 bases, with 4 bases left between them. CDR1 is SEHNR, CDR2 FQNEAQ, per germline (reference sequence). The whole variable domain, filled in from reference TRBV7-9 and TRBJ1-1, reads DTGVSQNPRHKITKRGQNVTFRCDPISEHNRLYWYRQTLGQGPEFLTYFQNEAQLEKSRLLSDRFSAERPKGSFSTLEIQRTEQGDSAMYLCASSPYTEAFFGQGTRLTVV.

This clone was seen only once. This chain uses TRBV7-2 with TRBJ1-4; D not certain. Trimming stripped 1 base from V and 0 bases from J, with 12 bases between. This CDR3 has 17 amino acids. Per germline, CDR1 SGHTA and CDR2 FQGNSA. The CDR3 region is CASSLGSTSSTNEKLFF. As DNA, the CDR3 is TGTGCCAGCAGCTTAGGTTCCACATCCTCAACTAATGAAAAACTGTTTTTT.

The V call is TRBV27, the J call TRBJ1-1, with 8 bases aligning to TRBD1. The trim removed 10 bases at V and 0 bases at J, leaving 16 bases unmatched. CDR1 and CDR2 from the germline V gene are MNHEY and SMNVEV (reference sequence). There are 17 residues in the CDR3. CDR3 sequence (DNA): TGTGCCAATCCGTCTGGGCAGGGGGCAATCGTGAACACTGAAGCTTTCTTT. This gives the protein CANPSGQGAIVNTEAFF.

V usage is TRBV6-5 and J usage is TRBJ1-2; D remains unclear. Trimming stripped 2 bases from V and 8 bases from J, with 6 bases between. Germline V gives CDR1 MNHEY, CDR2 SVGAGI. This CDR3 is built from 11 residues. CDR3 in DNA: TGTGCCAGCAGTTACCGTGGGGGCTACACCTTC. Its protein is CASSYRGGYTF.

The chain links TRBV14 to TRBJ2-1; 7 bases are shared with TRBD2. Germline CDR1 is SGHDN and CDR2 is FVKESK. The length of the CDR3 is 13 residues. J gave up 9 bases and V 2 bases, and 4 bases lay outside the gene matches. The CDR3 region has the DNA TGTGCCAGCAGCCAATTAGTAGCGGGTGAGCAGTTCTTC. Translation gives CASSQLVAGEQFF.

The chain has TRBV7-2 and TRBJ2-7; weak D call: TRBD1 (6 bases). The germline gives CDR1 SGHTA, CDR2 FQGNSA. The germline V and J ends were trimmed by 2 bases and 5 bases, with 19 bases remaining between them. The CDR3 has 16 residues. CDR3 in amino acids: CASSLPGQRMGDEQYF. The CDR3 DNA reads TGTGCCAGCAGCTTACCTGGACAGCGGATGGGGGACGAGCAGTACTTC.

V is TRBV9 and J is TRBJ1-1; D remains unclear. V gave up 4 bases and J gave up 6 bases, with 10 bases separating them. CDR1 SGDLS and CDR2 YYNGEE come from the germline V gene. The CDR3 has 12 amino acids. CDR3 amino acids: CASSPWAAEAFF. The CDR3 coding sequence is TGTGCCAGCAGCCCATGGGCCGCTGAAGCTTTCTTT.

This rearrangement joins TRBV11-2 to TRBJ1-2; TRBD1 might be the D (6 bases). Germline CDR1 SGHAT, CDR2 FQNNGV. The ends were cut back, 6 bases at V and 6 bases at J, with 11 bases in the middle. The CDR3 contains 12 residues. The CDR3, as DNA: TGTGCCAGCAGTTCCGAGGGGGATGGCTACACCTTC. It encodes CASSSEGDGYTF. Full variable domain (remainder filled in from reference TRBV11-2 and TRBJ1-2): EAGVAQSPRYKIIEKRQSVAFWCNPISGHATLYWYQQILGQGPKLLIQFQNNGVVDDSQLPKDRFSAERLKGVDSTLKIQPAKLEDSAVYLCASSSEGDGYTFGSGTRLTVV.

This clone was counted between two and nine times. The V gene is TRBV7-2, the J gene TRBJ2-5; 9 bases are a match to TRBD1. V was clipped by 5 bases and J by 5 bases; unmatched bases: 9. The V gene's germline CDR1 is SGHTA and CDR2 FQGNSA. The CDR3 is 15 amino acids. The CDR3 loop is CASSPRDRALETQYF. The CDR3 DNA reads as TGTGCCAGCAGCCCAAGGGACAGGGCCTTGGAGACCCAGTACTTC.

This clone came up a few times. This chain joins TRBV28 and TRBJ1-4; 11 bases align to TRBD1. Germline lookup yields CDR1 MDHEN and CDR2 SYDVKM. This CDR3 is 18 amino acids long. Trimming removed 6 bases from V and 5 bases from J; junction bases left unmatched: 14. The CDR3 reads CASRMDRGQVTVNEKLFF. The CDR3 region has the DNA TGTGCCAGCAGAATGGACAGGGGGCAGGTGACTGTAAATGAAAAACTGTTTTTT.

This clone was counted a single time. V and J are TRBV5-1 and TRBJ2-6; D could derive from TRBD1 or TRBD2 (5 bases each). Germline-derived CDR1 and CDR2 are SGHRS and YFSETQ. The CDR3 length is 16 residues. Trimming removed 4 bases from V and 0 bases from J, with 11 bases in between. The chain's CDR3 is CASSTTGLSGANVLTF. In DNA, the CDR3 is TGCGCCAGCAGCACCACAGGACTCTCTGGGGCCAACGTCCTGACTTTC.

The CDR3 reads CASSPGGAAYNSPLHF. The CDR3, as DNA: TGTGCCAGCAGCCCCGGGGGGGCAGCCTATAATTCACCCCTCCACTTT. The chain combines TRBV28 with TRBJ1-6; maybe TRBD1 (6 bases). Trimming shortened V by 6 bases and J by 2 bases, and 14 bases separated the two germline ends. Germline V CDR1 and CDR2: MDHEN, SYDVKM. The CDR3 runs 16 residues. Complete variable domain (other parts from reference TRBV28 and TRBJ1-6): DVKVTQSSRYLVKRTGEKVFLECVQDMDHENMFWYRQDPGLGLRLIYFSYDVKMKEKGDIPEGYSVSREKKERFSLILESASTNQTSMYLCASSPGGAAYNSPLHFGNGTRLTVT.

This clone was observed a few times. The rearrangement joins TRBV6-8 to TRBJ2-5; D may be TRBD1 or TRBD2 (5 bases each). CDR3 length: 13 amino acids. Trimming left V 7 bases short and J 4 bases short, with 13 bases between. Germline V lookup: CDR1 MNHGY, CDR2 SAAAGT. DNA of the CDR3: TGTGCCAGCATCTGTGGGGGTCGAGAGACCCAGTACTTC. Residues: CASICGGRETQYF.

This clone was recorded a few times. The rearrangement uses TRBV7-2 and TRBJ1-6, with unresolved D. V was pared by 5 bases and J by 11 bases, with 13 bases between. Germline CDR1 and CDR2: SGHTA and FQGNSA. The CDR3 contains 13 residues. The CDR3 DNA reads TGTGCCAGCAGCCCCTGGATAGCAACACCCCTCCACTTT. Protein: CASSPWIATPLHF.